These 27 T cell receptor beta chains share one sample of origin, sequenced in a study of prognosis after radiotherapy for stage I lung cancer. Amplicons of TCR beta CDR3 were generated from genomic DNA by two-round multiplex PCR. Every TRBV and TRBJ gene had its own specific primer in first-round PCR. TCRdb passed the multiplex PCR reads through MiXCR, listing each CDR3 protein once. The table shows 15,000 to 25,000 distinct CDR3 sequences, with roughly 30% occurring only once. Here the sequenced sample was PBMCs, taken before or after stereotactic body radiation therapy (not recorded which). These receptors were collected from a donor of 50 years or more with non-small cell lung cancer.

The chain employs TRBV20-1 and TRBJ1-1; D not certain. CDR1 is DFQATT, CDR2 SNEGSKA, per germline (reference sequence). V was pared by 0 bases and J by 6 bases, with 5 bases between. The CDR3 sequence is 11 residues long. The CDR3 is CSARDNAEAFF. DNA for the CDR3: TGCAGTGCTAGAGATAACGCTGAAGCTTTCTTT.

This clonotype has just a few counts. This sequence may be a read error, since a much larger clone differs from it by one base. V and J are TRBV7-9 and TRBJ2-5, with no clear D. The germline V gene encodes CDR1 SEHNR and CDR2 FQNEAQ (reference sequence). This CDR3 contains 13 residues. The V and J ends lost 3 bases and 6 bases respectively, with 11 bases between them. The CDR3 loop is CASSFPGLQTQYF. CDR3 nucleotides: TGTGCCAGCAGCTTCCCCGGGCTGCAGACCCAGTACTTC.

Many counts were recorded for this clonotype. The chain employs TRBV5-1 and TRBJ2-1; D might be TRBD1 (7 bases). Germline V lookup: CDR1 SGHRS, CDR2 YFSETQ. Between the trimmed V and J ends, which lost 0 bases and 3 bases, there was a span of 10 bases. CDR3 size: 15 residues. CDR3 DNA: TGCGCCAGCAGCTTGGGACAGGGAGGCTACAATGAGCAGTTCTTC. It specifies CASSLGQGGYNEQFF.

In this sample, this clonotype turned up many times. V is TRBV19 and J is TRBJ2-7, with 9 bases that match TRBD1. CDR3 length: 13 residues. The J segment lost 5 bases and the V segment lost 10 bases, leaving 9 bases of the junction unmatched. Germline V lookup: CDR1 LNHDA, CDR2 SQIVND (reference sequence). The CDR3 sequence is CATRQGVGDEQYF. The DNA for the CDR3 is TGTGCCACGAGACAGGGGGTCGGCGACGAGCAGTACTTC.

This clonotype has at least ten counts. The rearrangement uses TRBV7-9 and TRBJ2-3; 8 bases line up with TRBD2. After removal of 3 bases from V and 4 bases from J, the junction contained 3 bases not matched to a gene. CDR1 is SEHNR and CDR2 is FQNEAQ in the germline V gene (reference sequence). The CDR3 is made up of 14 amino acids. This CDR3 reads CASSLSGSADTQYF. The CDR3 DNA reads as TGTGCCAGCAGCTTGAGCGGGAGTGCAGATACGCAGTATTTT.

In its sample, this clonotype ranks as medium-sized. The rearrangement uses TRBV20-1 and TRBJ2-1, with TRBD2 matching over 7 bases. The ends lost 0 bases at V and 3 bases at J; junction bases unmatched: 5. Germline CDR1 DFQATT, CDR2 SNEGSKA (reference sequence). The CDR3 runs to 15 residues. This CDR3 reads CSARDLAGDYNEQFF. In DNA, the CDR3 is TGCAGTGCTAGAGATCTCGCGGGGGACTACAATGAGCAGTTCTTC.

The CDR3 coding sequence is TGCAGTGCTAGACCTAACCTTGCCGGGACAGGGCTGACCAAAAACATTCAGTACTTC. Translation gives CSARPNLAGTGLTKNIQYF. The rearrangement joins TRBV20-1 to TRBJ2-4; 9 bases agree with TRBD1. Trimming took 2 bases from V and 2 from J; bases not matched to a gene: 16. Looked up from germline, CDR1 is DFQATT and CDR2 is SNEGSKA (reference sequence). This CDR3 has 19 amino acids.

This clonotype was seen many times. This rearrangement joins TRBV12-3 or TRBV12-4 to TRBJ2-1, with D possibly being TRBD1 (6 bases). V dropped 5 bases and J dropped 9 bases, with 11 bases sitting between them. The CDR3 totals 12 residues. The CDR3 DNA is TGTGCCAGCAGTACAGGGAAAGGTGAGCAGTTCTTC. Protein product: CASSTGKGEQFF.

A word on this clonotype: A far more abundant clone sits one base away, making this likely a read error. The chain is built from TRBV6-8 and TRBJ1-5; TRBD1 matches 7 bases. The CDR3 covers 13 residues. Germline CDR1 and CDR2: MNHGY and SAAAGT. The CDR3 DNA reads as TGTGTCGCAGGACAGGACCTCAATCAGCCCCAGCATTTT. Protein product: CVAGQDLNQPQHF.

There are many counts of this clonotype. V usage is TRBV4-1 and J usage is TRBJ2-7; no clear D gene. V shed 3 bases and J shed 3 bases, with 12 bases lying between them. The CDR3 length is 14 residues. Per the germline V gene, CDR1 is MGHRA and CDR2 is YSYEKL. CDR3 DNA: TGCGCCAGCAGCCACGGAGACTCTCTCTACGAGCAGTACTTC. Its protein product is CASSHGDSLYEQYF.

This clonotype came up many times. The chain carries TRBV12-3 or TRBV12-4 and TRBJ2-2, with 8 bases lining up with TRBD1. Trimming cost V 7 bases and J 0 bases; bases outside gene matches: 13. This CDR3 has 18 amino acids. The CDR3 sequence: CASTKTLGTGSNTGELFF. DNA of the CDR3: TGTGCCAGCACCAAAACTCTGGGGACAGGTTCGAACACCGGGGAGCTGTTTTTT.

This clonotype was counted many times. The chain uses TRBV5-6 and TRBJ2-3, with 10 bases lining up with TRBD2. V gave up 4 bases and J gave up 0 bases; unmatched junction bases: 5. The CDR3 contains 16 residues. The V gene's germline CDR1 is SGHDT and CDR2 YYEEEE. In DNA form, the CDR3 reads TGTGCCAGCAGCCCGGGACTAGCGCTTAGCACAGATACGCAGTATTTT. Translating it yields CASSPGLALSTDTQYF.

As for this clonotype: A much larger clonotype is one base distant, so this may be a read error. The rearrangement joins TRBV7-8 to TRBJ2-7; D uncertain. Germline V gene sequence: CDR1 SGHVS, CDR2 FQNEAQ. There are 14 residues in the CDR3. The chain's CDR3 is CASSSYMSSCEQYF. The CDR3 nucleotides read TGTGCCAGCAGCTCTTACATGAGCTCCTGCGAGCAGTACTTC.

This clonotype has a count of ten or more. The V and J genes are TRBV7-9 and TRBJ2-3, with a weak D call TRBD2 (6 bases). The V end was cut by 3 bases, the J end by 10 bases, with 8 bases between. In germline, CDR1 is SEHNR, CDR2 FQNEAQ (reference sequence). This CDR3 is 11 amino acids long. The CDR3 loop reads CASSLDYAQYF. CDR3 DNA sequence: TGTGCCAGCAGCTTGGACTACGCGCAGTATTTT.

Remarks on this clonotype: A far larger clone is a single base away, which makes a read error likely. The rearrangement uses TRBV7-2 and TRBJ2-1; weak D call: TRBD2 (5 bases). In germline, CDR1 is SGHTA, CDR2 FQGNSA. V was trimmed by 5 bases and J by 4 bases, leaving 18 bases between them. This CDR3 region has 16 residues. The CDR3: CASSPLGSWRYNEQFF. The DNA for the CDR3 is TGTGCCAGCAGCCCCTTAGGGAGCTGGAGGTACAATGAGCAGTTCTTC.

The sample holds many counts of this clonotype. CDR3 nucleotides: TGTGCCCCCTCGGGGTCTTTGGTTCAGGTCGGCACAGATACGCAGTATTTT. It specifies CAPSGSLVQVGTDTQYF. This chain uses TRBV2 with TRBJ2-3, with D possibly being TRBD2 (5 bases). Deletions cut 11 bases from V and 1 base from J, with 25 bases between. Germline assignment: CDR1 SNHLY and CDR2 FYNNEI. The CDR3 length is 17 residues.

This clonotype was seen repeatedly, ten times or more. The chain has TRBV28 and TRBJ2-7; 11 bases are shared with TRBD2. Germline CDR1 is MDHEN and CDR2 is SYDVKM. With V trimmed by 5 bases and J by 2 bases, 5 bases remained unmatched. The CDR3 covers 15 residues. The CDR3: CASSPPGLAAYEQYF. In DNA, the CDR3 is TGTGCCAGCAGTCCGCCGGGACTAGCGGCCTACGAGCAGTACTTC.

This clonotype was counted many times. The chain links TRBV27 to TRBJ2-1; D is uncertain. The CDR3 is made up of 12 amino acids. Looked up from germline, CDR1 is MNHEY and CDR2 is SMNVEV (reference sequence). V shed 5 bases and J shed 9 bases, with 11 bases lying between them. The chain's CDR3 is CASSPNWVEQFF. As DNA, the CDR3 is TGTGCCAGCAGTCCAAACTGGGTTGAGCAGTTCTTC.

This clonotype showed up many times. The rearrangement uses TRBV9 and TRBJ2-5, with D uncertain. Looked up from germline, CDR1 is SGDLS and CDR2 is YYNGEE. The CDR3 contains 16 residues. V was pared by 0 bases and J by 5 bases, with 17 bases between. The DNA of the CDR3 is TGTGCCAGCAGCGTAGGAGGCGTTGGGTTCCGGGAGACCCAGTACTTC. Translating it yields CASSVGGVGFRETQYF.

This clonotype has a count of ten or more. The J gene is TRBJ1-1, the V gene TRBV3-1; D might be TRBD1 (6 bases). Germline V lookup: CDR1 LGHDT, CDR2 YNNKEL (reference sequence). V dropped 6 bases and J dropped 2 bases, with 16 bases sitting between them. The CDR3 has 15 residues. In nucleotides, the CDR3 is TGTGCCAGCAGTCTCACAGGGTCCGTAAACACTGAAGCTTTCTTT. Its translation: CASSLTGSVNTEAFF.

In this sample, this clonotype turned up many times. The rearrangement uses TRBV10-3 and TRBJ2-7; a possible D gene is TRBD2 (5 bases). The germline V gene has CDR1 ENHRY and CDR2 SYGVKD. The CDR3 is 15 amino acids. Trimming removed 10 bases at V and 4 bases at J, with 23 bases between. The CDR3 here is CATEGEKEDVYEQYF. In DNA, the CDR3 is TGTGCCACCGAGGGCGAGAAAGAGGATGTTTACGAGCAGTACTTC.

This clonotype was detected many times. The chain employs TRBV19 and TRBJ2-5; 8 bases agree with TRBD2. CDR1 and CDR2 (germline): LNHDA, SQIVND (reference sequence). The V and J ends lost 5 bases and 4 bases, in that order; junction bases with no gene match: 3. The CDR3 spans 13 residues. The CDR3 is CASSRLAGETQYF. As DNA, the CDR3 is TGTGCCAGTAGTCGGCTAGCGGGAGAGACCCAGTACTTC.

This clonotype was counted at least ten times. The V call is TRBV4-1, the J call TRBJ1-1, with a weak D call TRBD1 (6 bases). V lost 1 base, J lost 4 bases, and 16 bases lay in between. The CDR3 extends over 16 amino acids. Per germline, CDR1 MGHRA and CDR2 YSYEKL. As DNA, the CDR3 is TGCGCCAGCAGCCAAGTTTTAATTAGGGGGAGCACTGAAGCTTTCTTT. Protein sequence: CASSQVLIRGSTEAFF.

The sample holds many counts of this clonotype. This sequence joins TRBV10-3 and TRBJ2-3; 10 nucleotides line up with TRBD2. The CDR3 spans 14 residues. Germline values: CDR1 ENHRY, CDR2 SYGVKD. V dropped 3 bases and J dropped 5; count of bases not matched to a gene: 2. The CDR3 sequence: CAISERLAGDTQYF. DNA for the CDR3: TGTGCCATCAGTGAAAGACTAGCGGGAGATACGCAGTATTTT.

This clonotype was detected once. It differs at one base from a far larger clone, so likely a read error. CDR3 sequence (DNA): TGTGCCAGCAGTTATTTGGGGGCTGGGGCCAACGTCCTGACTTTC. Protein product: CASSYLGAGANVLTF. J is TRBJ2-6 and V is TRBV6-4; TRBD1 or TRBD2 may be the D gene (5 bases each). CDR1 MRHNA and CDR2 SNTAGT come from the germline V gene. This CDR3 comprises 15 residues. Trimming removed 5 bases from V and 2 bases from J, with 10 bases in between.

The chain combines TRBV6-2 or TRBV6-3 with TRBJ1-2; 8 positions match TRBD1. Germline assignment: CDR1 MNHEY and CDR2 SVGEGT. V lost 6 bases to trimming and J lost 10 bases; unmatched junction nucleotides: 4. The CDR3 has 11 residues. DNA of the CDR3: TGTGCCAGCAGCGAGGACAGGGCCTACACCTTC. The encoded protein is CASSEDRAYTF.

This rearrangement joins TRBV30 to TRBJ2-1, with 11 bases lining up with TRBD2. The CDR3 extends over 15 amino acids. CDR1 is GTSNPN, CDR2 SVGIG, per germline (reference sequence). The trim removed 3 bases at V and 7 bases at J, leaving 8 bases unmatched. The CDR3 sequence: CAWSLLAGVQNEQFF. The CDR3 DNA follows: TGTGCCTGGAGCCTACTAGCGGGAGTCCAAAATGAGCAGTTCTTC.